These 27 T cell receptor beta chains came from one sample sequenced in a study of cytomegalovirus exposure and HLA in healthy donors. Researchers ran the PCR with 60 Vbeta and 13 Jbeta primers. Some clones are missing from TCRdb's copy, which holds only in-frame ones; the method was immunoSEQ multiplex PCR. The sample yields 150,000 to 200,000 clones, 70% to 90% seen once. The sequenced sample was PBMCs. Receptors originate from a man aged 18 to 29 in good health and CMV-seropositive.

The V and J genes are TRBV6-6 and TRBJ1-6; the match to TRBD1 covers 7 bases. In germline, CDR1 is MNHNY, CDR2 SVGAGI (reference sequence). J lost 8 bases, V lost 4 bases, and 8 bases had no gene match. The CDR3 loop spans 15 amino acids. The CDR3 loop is CASSLWTGEHSPLHF. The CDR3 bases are TGTGCCAGCAGTTTGTGGACAGGTGAACATTCACCCCTCCACTTT.

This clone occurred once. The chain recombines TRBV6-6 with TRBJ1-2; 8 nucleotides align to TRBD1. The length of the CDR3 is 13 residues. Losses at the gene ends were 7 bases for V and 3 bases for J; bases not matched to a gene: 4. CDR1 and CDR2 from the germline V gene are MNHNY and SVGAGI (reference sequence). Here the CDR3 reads CASTGGNDYGYTF. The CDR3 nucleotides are TGTGCCAGCACAGGGGGCAATGACTATGGCTACACCTTC.

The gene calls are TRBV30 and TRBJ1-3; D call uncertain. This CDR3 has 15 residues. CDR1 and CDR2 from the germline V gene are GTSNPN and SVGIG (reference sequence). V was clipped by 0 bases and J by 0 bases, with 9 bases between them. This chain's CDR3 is CAWSVTGSSGNTIYF. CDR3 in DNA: TGTGCCTGGAGTGTAACGGGAAGCTCTGGAAACACCATATATTTT.

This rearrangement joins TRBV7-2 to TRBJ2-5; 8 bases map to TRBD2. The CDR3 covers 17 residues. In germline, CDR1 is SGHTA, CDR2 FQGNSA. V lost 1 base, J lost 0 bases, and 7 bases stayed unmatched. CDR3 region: CASSLGSGGPHQETQYF. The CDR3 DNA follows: TGTGCCAGCAGCTTAGGCAGCGGGGGCCCCCACCAAGAGACCCAGTACTTC.

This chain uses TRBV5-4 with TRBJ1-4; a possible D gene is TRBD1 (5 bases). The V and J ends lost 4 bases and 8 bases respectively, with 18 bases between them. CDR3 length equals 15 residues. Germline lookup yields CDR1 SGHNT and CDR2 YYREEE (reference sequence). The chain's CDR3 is CASSNPGISKEKLFF. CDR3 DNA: TGTGCCAGCAGCAACCCAGGGATATCAAAAGAAAAACTGTTTTTT.

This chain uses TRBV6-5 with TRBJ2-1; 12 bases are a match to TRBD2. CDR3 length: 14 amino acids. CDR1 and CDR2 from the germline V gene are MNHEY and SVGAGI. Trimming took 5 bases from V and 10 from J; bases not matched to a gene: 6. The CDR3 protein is CASSPGLAGREQFF. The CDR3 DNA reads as TGTGCCAGCAGTCCGGGACTAGCGGGCCGGGAGCAGTTCTTC.

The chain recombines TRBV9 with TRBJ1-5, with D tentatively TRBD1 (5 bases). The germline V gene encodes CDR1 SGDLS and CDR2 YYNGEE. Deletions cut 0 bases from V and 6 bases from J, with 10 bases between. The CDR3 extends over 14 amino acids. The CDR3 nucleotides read TGTGCCAGCAGCGTAGAGGGGCTCGGTCAGCCCCAGCATTTT. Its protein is CASSVEGLGQPQHF.

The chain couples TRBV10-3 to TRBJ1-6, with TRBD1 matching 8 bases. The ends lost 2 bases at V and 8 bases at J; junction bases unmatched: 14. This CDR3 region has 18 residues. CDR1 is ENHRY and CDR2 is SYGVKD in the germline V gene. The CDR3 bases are TGTGCCATCAGTGAGGGGTGGGACAGGTTCGTTGGCGATTCACCCCTCCACTTT. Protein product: CAISEGWDRFVGDSPLHF.

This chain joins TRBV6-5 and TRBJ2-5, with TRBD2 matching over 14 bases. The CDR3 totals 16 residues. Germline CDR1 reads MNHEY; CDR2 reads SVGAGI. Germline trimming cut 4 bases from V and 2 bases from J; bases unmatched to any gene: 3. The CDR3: CASSSRLAGGQETQYF. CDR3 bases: TGTGCCAGCAGTTCGCGACTAGCGGGGGGGCAAGAGACCCAGTACTTC.

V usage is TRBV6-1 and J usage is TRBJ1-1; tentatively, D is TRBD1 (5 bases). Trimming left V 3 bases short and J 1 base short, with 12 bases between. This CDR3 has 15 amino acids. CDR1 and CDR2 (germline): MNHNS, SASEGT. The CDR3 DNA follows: TGTGCCAGCAGTGATGATCTGGGGCGGAACACTGAAGCTTTCTTT. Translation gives CASSDDLGRNTEAFF.

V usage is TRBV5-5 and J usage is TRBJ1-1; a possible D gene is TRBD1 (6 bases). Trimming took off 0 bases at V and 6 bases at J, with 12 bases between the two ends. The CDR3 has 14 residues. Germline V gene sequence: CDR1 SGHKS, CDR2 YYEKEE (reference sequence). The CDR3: CASSLDRASAEAFF. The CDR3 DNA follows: TGTGCCAGCAGCTTGGACAGGGCAAGCGCTGAAGCTTTCTTT. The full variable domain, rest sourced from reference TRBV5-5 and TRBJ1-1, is DAGVTQSPTHLIKTRGQQVTLRCSPISGHKSVSWYQQVLGQGPQFIFQYYEKEERGRGNFPDRFSARQFPNYSSELNVNALLLGDSALYLCASSLDRASAEAFFGQGTRLTVV.

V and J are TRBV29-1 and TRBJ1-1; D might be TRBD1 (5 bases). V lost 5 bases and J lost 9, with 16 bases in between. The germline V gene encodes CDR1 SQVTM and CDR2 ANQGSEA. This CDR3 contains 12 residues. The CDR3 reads CSVSRTSLQAFF. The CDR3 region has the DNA TGCAGCGTTTCCAGGACATCGCTGCAAGCTTTCTTT.

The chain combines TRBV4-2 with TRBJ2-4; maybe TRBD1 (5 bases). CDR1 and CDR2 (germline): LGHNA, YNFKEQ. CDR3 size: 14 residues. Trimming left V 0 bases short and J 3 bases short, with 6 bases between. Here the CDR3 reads CASSQDRDKNIQYF. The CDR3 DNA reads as TGTGCCAGCAGCCAAGACAGGGACAAAAACATTCAGTACTTC.

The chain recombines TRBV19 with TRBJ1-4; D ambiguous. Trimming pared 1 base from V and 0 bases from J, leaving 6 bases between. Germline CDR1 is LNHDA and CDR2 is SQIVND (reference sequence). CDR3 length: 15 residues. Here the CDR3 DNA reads TGTGCCAGTAGTATAGTACCAGCAACTAATGAAAAACTGTTTTTT. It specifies CASSIVPATNEKLFF.

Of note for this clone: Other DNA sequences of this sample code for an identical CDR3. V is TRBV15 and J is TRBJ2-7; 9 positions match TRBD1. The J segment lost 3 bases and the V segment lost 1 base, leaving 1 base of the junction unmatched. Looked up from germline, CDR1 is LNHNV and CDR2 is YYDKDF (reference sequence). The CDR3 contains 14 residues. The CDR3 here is CATSRVGQGYEQYF. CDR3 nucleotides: TGTGCCACCAGCAGAGTGGGACAGGGCTACGAGCAGTACTTC.

Here the CDR3 reads CASTDWNTGELFF. The CDR3 bases are TGTGCCAGCACCGACTGGAACACCGGGGAGCTGTTTTTT. V gene TRBV14 combines with J gene TRBJ2-2; the D is unclear. CDR1 and CDR2 (germline): SGHDN, FVKESK. The CDR3 is 13 amino acids. V lost 7 bases and J 1 base, leaving 7 bases between the germline ends.

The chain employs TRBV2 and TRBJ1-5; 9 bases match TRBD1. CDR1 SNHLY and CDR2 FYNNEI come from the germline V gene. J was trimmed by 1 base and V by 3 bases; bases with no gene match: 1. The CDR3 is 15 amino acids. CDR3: CASSDDRGSNQPQHF. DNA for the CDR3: TGTGCCAGCAGTGATGACAGGGGGAGCAATCAGCCCCAGCATTTT.

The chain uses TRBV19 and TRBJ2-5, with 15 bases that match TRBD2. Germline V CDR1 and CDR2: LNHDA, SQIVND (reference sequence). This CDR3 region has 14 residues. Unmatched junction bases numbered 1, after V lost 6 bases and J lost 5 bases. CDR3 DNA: TGTGCCAGTAGCGGACTAGCGGGGGGGGAGACCCAGTACTTC. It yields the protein CASSGLAGGETQYF.

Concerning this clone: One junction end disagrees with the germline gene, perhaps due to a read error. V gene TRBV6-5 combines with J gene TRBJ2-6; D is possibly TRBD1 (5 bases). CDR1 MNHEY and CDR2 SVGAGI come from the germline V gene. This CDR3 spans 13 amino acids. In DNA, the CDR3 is TGTGCCAGCAGATCCCCTGGGGCCAACGGCCTGACTTTC. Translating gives CASRSPGANGLTF.

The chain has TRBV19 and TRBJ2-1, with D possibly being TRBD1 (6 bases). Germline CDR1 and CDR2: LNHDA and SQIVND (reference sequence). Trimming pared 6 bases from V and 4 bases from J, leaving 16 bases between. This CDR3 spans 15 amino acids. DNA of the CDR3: TGTGCCAGTAGGCCCTGGGGGCAGGTTTACAATGAGCAGTTCTTC. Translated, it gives CASRPWGQVYNEQFF. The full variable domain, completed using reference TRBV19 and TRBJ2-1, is DGGITQSPKYLFRKEGQNVTLSCEQNLNHDAMYWYRQDPGQGLRLIYYSQIVNDFQKGDIAEGYSVSREKKESFPLTVTSAQKNPTAFYLCASRPWGQVYNEQFFGPGTRLTVL.

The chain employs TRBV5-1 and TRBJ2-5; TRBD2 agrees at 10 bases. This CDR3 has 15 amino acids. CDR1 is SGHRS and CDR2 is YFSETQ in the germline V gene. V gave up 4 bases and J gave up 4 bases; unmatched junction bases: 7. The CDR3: CASSPLSGGAETQYF. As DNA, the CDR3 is TGCGCCAGCAGCCCCCTAAGCGGGGGGGCAGAGACCCAGTACTTC.

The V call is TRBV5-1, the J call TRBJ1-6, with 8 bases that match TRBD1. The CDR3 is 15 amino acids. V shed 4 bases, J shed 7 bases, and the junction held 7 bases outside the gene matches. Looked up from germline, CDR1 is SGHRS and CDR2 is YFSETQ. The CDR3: CASSTDRVGNSPLHF. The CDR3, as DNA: TGCGCCAGCAGCACGGACAGGGTAGGAAATTCACCCCTCCACTTT.

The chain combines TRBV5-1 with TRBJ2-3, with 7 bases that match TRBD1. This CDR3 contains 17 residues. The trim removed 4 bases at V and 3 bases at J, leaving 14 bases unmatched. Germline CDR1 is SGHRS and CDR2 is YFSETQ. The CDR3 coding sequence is TGCGCCAGCAGCGTCGAAATGACAGGGATGGGTACAGATACGCAGTATTTT. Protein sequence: CASSVEMTGMGTDTQYF.

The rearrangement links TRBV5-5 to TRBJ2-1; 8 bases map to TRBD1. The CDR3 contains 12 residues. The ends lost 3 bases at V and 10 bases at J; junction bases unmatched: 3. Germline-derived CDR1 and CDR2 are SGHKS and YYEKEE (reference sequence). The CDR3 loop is CASSSTGVEQFF. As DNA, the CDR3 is TGTGCCAGCAGCTCGACAGGGGTGGAGCAGTTCTTC.

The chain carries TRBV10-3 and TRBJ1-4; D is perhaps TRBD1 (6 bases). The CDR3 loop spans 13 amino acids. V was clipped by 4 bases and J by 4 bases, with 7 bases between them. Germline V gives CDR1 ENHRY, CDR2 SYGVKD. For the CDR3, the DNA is TGTGCCATCAGTGGGGGGCTTAATGAAAAACTGTTTTTT. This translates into CAISGGLNEKLFF.

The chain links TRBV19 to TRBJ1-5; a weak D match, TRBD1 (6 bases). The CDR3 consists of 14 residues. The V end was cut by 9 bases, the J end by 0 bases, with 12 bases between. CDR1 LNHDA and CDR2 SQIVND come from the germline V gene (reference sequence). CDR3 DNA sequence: TGTGCCAGCCGGGACACCCATAGCAATCAGCCCCAGCATTTT. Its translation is CASRDTHSNQPQHF.

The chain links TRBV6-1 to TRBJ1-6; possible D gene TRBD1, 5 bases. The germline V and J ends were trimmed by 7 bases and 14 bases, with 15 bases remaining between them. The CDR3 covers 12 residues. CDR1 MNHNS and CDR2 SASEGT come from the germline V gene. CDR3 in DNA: TGTGCCAGCAATTCATGGGACTTCACCCTCCACTTT. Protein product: CASNSWDFTLHF.